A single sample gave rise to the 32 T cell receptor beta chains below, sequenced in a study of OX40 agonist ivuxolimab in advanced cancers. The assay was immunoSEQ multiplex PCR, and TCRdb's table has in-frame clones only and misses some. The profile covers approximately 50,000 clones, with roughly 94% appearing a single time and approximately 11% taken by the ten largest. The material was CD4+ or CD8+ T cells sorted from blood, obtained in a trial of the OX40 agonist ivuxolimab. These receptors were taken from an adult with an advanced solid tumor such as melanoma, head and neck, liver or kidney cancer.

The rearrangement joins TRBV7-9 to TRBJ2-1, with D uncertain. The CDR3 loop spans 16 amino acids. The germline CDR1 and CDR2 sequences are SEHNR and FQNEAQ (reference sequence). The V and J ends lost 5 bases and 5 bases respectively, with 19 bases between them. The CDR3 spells CASSRPEAHRHNEQFF. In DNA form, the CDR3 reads TGTGCCAGCAGCCGGCCCGAGGCCCACAGACACAATGAGCAGTTCTTC.

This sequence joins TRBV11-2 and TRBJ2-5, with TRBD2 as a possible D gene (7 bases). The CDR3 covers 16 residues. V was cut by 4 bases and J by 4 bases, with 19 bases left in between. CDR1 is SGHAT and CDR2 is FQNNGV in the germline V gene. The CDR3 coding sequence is TGTGCCAGCAGCTCGCTGGGGGCGGGAGTCAGAGAGACCCAGTACTTC. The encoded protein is CASSSLGAGVRETQYF. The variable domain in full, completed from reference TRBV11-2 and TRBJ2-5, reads EAGVAQSPRYKIIEKRQSVAFWCNPISGHATLYWYQQILGQGPKLLIQFQNNGVVDDSQLPKDRFSAERLKGVDSTLKIQPAKLEDSAVYLCASSSLGAGVRETQYFGPGTRLLVL.

CDR3 protein: CASSSTTGTGELFF. The CDR3 nucleotides are TGTGCCAGCAGCTCTACGACAGGCACCGGGGAGCTGTTTTTT. The chain uses TRBV7-9 and TRBJ2-2; TRBD1 might be the D (6 bases). Germline-derived CDR1 and CDR2 are SEHNR and FQNEAQ (reference sequence). V lost 4 bases, J lost 4 bases, and 10 bases lay in between. This CDR3 is built from 14 residues. The variable domain in full, completed from reference TRBV7-9 and TRBJ2-2, reads DTGVSQNPRHKITKRGQNVTFRCDPISEHNRLYWYRQTLGQGPEFLTYFQNEAQLEKSRLLSDRFSAERPKGSFSTLEIQRTEQGDSAMYLCASSSTTGTGELFFGEGSRLTVL.

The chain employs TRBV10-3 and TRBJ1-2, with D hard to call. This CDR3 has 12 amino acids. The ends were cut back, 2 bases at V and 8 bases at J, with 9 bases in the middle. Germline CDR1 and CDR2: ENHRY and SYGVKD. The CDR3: CAISEVLAGYTF. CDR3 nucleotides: TGTGCCATCAGTGAGGTCCTCGCGGGCTACACCTTC.

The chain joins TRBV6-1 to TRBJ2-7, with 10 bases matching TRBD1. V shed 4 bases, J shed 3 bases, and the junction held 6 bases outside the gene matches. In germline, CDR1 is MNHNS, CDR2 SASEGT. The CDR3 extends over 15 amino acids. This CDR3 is CASSAGQGYNYEQYF. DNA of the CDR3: TGTGCCAGCAGTGCGGGACAGGGGTACAACTACGAGCAGTACTTC.

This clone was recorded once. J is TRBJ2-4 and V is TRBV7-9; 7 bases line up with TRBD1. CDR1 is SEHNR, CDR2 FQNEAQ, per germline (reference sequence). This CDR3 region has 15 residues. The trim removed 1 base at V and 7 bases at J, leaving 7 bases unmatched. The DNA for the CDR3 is TGTGCCAGCAGCTTAGGGGACAGCGATAGGAACATTCAGTACTTC. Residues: CASSLGDSDRNIQYF.

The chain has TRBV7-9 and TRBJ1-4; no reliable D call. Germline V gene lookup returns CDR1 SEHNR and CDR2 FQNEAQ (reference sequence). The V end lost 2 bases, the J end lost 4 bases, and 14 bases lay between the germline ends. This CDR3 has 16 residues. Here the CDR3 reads CASSLFEDGLNEKLFF. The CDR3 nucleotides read TGTGCCAGCAGCTTATTCGAGGACGGGCTTAATGAAAAACTGTTTTTT. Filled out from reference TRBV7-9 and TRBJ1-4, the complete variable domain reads DTGVSQNPRHKITKRGQNVTFRCDPISEHNRLYWYRQTLGQGPEFLTYFQNEAQLEKSRLLSDRFSAERPKGSFSTLEIQRTEQGDSAMYLCASSLFEDGLNEKLFFGSGTQLSVL.

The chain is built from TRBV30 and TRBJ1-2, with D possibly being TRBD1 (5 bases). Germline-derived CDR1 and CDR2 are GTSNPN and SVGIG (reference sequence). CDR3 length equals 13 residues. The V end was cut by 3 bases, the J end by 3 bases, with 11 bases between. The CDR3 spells CAWRGEPHYGYTF. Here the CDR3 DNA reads TGTGCCTGGAGGGGGGAGCCCCACTATGGCTACACCTTC.

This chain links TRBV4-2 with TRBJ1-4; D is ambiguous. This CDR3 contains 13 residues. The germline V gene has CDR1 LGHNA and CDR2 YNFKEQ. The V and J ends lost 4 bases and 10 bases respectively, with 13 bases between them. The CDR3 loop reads CASSPPSRGKLFF. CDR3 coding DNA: TGTGCCAGCAGCCCCCCGAGCCGAGGAAAACTGTTTTTT.

Here the CDR3 DNA reads TGTGCCAGCAGTGGGGGACTAGCGGGTTCCGAGCAGTACTTC. Translated: CASSGGLAGSEQYF. V usage is TRBV9 and J usage is TRBJ2-7; 12 bases align to TRBD2. CDR3 length: 14 residues. From germline, CDR1 is SGDLS and CDR2 YYNGEE. J was trimmed by 6 bases and V by 5 bases; bases with no gene match: 6.

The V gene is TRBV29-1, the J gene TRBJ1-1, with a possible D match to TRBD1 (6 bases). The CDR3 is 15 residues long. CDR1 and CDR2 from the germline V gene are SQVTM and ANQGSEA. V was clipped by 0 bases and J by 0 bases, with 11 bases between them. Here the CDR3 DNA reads TGCAGCGTTGAAGAAGGGACACTCATGAACACTGAAGCTTTCTTT. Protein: CSVEEGTLMNTEAFF. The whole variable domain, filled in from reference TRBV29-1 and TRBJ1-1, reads SAVISQKPSRDICQRGTSLTIQCQVDSQVTMMFWYRQQPGQSLTLIATANQGSEATYESGFVIDKFPISRPNLTFSTLTVSNMSPEDSSIYLCSVEEGTLMNTEAFFGQGTRLTVV.

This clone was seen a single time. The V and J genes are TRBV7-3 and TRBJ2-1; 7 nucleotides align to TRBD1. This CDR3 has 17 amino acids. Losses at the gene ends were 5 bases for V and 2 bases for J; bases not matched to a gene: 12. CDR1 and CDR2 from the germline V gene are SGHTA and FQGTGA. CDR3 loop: CASSLGGRDPPYNEQFF. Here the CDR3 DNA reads TGTGCCAGCAGCCTAGGGGGCCGGGACCCCCCCTACAATGAGCAGTTCTTC.

The DNA for the CDR3 is TGCGCCAGCAGCGTCGGGACTAGCGGGAGTAGCGAGCAGTACTTC. Translation gives CASSVGTSGSSEQYF. This chain uses TRBV4-3 with TRBJ2-7, with 14 positions matching TRBD2. The CDR3 covers 15 residues. Per germline, CDR1 LGHNA and CDR2 YSLEER. The V gene end was trimmed by 5 bases and the J gene end by 6 bases; junction bases not matched to a gene: 6.

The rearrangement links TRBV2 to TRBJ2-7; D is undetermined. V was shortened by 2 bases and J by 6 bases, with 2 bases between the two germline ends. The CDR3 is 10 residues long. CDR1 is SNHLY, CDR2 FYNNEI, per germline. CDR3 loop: CASSESEQYF. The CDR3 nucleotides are TGTGCCAGCAGTGAAAGCGAGCAGTACTTC.

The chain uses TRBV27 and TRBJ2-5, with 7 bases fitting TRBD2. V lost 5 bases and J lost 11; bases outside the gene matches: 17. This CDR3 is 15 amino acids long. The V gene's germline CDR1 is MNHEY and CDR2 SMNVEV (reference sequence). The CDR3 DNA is TGTGCCAGCAGTCCTACCGGGACCGCCAACGGGGGGCAGTACTTC. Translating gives CASSPTGTANGGQYF.

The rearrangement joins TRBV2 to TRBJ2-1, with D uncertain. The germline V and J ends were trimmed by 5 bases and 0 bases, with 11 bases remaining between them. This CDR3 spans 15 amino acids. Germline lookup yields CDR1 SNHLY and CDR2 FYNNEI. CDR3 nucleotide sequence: TGTGCCAGCAGTTCCGATCGTAGCTCCTACAATGAGCAGTTCTTC. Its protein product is CASSSDRSSYNEQFF.

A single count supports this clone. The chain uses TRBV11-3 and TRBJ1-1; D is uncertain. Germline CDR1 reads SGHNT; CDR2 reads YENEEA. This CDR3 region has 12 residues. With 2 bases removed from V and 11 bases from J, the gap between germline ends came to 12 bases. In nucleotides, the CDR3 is TGTGCCAGCAGCTTAAACAGCCGCGATGCTTTCTTT. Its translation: CASSLNSRDAFF.

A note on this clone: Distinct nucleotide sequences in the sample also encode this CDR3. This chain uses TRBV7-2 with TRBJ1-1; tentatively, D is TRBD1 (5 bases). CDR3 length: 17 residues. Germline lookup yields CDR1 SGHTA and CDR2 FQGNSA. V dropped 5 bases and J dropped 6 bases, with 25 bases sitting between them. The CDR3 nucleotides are TGTGCCAGCAGCGCCCCCGGGGGTGTAGTCGGGGCCTCTGAAGCTTTCTTT. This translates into CASSAPGGVVGASEAFF.

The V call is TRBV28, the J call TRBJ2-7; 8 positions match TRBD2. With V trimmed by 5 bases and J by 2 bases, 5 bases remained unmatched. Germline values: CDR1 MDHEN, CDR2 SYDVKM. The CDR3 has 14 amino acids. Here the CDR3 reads CASSLGRAAYEQYF. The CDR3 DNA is TGTGCCAGCAGTCTCGGGAGGGCCGCCTACGAGCAGTACTTC.

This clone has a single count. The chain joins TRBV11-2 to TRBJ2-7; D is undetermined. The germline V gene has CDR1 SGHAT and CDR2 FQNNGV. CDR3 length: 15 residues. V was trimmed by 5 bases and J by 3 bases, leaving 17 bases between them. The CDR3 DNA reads TGTGCCAGCAGCCTACACCGAGCTGAGAACTACGAGCAGTACTTC. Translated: CASSLHRAENYEQYF. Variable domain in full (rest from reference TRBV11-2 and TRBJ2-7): EAGVAQSPRYKIIEKRQSVAFWCNPISGHATLYWYQQILGQGPKLLIQFQNNGVVDDSQLPKDRFSAERLKGVDSTLKIQPAKLEDSAVYLCASSLHRAENYEQYFGPGTRLTVT.

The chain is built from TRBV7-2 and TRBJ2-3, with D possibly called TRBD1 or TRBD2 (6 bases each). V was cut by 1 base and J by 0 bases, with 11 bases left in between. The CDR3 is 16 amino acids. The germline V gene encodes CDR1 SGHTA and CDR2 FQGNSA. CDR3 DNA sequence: TGTGCCAGCAGCTTAGGGGGGCTAGCGAGCACAGATACGCAGTATTTT. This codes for CASSLGGLASTDTQYF.

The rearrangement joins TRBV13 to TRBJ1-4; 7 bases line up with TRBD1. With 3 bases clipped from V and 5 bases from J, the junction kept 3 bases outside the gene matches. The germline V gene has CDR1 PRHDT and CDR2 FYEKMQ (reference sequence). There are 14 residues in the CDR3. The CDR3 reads CASSFTGENEKLFF. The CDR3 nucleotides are TGTGCCAGCAGCTTCACAGGGGAAAATGAAAAACTGTTTTTT.

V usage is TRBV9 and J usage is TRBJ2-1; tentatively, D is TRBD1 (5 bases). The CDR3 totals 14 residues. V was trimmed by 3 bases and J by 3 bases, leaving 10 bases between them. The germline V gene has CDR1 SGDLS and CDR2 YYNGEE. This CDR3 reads CASSADSLYNEQFF. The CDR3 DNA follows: TGTGCCAGCAGCGCCGACAGTCTCTACAATGAGCAGTTCTTC.

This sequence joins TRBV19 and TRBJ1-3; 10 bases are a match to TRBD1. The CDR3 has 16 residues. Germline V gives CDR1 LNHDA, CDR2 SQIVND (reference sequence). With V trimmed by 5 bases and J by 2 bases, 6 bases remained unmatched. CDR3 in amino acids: CASSSRGTGAGNTIYF. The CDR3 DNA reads TGTGCCAGTAGTTCCAGAGGGACAGGGGCTGGAAACACCATATATTTT.

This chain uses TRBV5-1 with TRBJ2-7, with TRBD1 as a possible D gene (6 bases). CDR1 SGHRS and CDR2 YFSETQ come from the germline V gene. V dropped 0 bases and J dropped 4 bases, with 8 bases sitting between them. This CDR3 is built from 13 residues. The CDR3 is CASSLEQGYEQYF. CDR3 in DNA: TGCGCCAGCAGCTTGGAACAGGGTTACGAGCAGTACTTC.

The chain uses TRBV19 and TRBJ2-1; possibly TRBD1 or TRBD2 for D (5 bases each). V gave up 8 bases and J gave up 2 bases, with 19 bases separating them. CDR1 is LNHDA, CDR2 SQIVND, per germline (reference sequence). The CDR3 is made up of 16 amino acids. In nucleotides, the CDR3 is TGTGCCAGTGGGGGAACGGGATGGACCGCCTACAATGAGCAGTTCTTC. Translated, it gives CASGGTGWTAYNEQFF.

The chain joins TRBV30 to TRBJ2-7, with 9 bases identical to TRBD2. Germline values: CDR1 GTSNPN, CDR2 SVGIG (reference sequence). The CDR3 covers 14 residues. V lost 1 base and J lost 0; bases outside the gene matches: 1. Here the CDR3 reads CAWSGGGGSYEQYF. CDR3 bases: TGTGCCTGGAGTGGCGGGGGGGGCTCCTACGAGCAGTACTTC. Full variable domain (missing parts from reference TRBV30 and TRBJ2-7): SQTIHQWPATLVQPVGSPLSLECTVEGTSNPNLYWYRQAAGRGLQLLFYSVGIGQISSEVPQNLSASRPQDRQFILSSKKLLLSDSGFYLCAWSGGGGSYEQYFGPGTRLTVT.

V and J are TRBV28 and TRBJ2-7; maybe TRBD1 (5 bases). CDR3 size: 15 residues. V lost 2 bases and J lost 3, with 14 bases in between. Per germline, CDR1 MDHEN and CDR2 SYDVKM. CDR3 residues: CASSLGVGHLYEQYF. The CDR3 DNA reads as TGTGCCAGCAGTTTAGGGGTTGGACACCTCTACGAGCAGTACTTC.

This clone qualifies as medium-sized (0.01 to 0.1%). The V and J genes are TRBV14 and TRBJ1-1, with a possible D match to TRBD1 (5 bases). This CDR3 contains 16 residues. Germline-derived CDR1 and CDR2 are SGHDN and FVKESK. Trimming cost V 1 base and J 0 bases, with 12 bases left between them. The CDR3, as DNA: TGTGCCAGCAGCCAAGCGGGGCGCCGATTGAACACTGAAGCTTTCTTT. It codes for CASSQAGRRLNTEAFF.

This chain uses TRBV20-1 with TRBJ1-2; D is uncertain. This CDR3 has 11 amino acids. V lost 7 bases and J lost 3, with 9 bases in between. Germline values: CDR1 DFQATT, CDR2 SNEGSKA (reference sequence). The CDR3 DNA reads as TGCAGTGTCCCGGGTCACTATGGCTACACCTTC. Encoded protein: CSVPGHYGYTF.

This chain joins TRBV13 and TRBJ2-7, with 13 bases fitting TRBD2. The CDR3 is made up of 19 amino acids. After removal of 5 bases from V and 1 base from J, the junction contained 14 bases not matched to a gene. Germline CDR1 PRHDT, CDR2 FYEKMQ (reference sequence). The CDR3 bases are TGTGCCAGCAGCCCCGAGCCCGGGACTAGCGGGAAAAAATCCTACGAGCAGTACTTC. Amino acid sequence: CASSPEPGTSGKKSYEQYF.

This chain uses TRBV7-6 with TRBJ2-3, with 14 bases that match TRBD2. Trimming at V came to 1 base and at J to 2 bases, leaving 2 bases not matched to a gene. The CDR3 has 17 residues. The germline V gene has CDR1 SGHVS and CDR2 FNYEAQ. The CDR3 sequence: CASSLGLAGGLTDTQYF. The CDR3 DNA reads TGTGCCAGCAGCTTAGGACTAGCGGGAGGGCTCACAGATACGCAGTATTTT.